One sample yielded the 21 T cell receptor beta chains listed below, sequenced in a study of blood T cell repertoires in COVID-19. The assay was immunoSEQ multiplex PCR, and TCRdb's table has in-frame clones only and misses some. Of around 260,000 clones listed, about 89% were seen once; the top ten hold under 2.5%. The sample comprised peripheral blood. Receptors were obtained from a woman aged 45 to 65 with acute or convalescent COVID-19.

The CDR3 region is CATSDWTSGTREQFF. The CDR3 DNA is TGTGCCACCAGTGATTGGACTAGCGGGACCCGTGAGCAGTTCTTC. V gene TRBV24-1 combines with J gene TRBJ2-1, with TRBD2 matching over 12 bases. Germline CDR1 and CDR2: KGHDR and SFDVKD. V dropped 2 bases and J dropped 9; count of bases not matched to a gene: 4. The CDR3 is 15 amino acids.

The rearrangement uses TRBV11-3 and TRBJ2-1; TRBD1 might be the D (5 bases). The ends were cut back, 1 base at V and 4 bases at J, with 11 bases in the middle. The germline CDR1 and CDR2 sequences are SGHNT and YENEEA. This CDR3 comprises 15 residues. As DNA, the CDR3 is TGTGCCAGCAGCTTAGGCCAGGGTCCTTACAATGAGCAGTTCTTC. It is translated as CASSLGQGPYNEQFF. Using reference TRBV11-3 and TRBJ2-1 for the parts outside the CDR3, the full variable domain is EAGVVQSPRYKIIEKKQPVAFWCNPISGHNTLYWYLQNLGQGPELLIRYENEEAVDDSQLPKDRFSAERLKGVDSTLKIQPAELGDSAVYLCASSLGQGPYNEQFFGPGTRLTVL.

In this sample, this clone turned up a few times. Other DNA sequences in the same sample also yield this CDR3. The chain uses TRBV2 and TRBJ2-3, with a possible D match to TRBD1 (6 bases). This CDR3 is built from 13 residues. The V end lost 1 base, the J end lost 4 bases, and 6 bases lay between the germline ends. Germline V gives CDR1 SNHLY, CDR2 FYNNEI. DNA for the CDR3: TGTGCCAGCAGTGAAGACAGGGCAGATACGCAGTATTTT. It specifies CASSEDRADTQYF.

Remarks on this clone: Other DNA sequences within the sample encode an identical CDR3. J is TRBJ2-7 and V is TRBV7-2, with 12 positions matching TRBD2. CDR1 SGHTA and CDR2 FQGNSA come from the germline V gene. This CDR3 contains 15 residues. V lost 3 bases to trimming and J lost 1 base; unmatched junction nucleotides: 1. The chain's CDR3 is CASSFLAGGSYEQYF. As DNA, the CDR3 is TGTGCCAGCAGCTTCCTAGCGGGAGGGTCCTACGAGCAGTACTTC.

The rearrangement uses TRBV27 and TRBJ2-7; D uncertain. Trimming took off 0 bases at V and 2 bases at J, with 11 bases between the two ends. Germline CDR1 is MNHEY and CDR2 is SMNVEV (reference sequence). The CDR3 runs to 15 residues. The CDR3 here is CASSLSLRSPYEQYF. The DNA of the CDR3 is TGTGCCAGCAGTTTATCGTTGCGTTCCCCCTACGAGCAGTACTTC.

The chain has TRBV20-1 and TRBJ2-7, with TRBD2 identical over 7 bases. The CDR3 length is 15 residues. With 3 bases clipped from V and 4 bases from J, the junction kept 12 bases outside the gene matches. CDR1 DFQATT and CDR2 SNEGSKA come from the germline V gene (reference sequence). DNA of the CDR3: TGCAGTGCTAGTGGGCTAGCGGACCAGGGTTACGAGCAGTACTTC. It is translated as CSASGLADQGYEQYF.

This chain joins TRBV13 and TRBJ1-1, with D uncertain. Trimming took off 5 bases at V and 3 bases at J, with 10 bases between the two ends. Germline CDR1 and CDR2: PRHDT and FYEKMQ (reference sequence). This CDR3 is 13 amino acids long. The CDR3 region has the DNA TGTGCCAGCAGCCTAAACCGGGACACTGAAGCTTTCTTT. Its protein is CASSLNRDTEAFF. Using reference TRBV13 and TRBJ1-1 for the parts outside the CDR3, the full variable domain is AAGVIQSPRHLIKEKRETATLKCYPIPRHDTVYWYQQGPGQDPQFLISFYEKMQSDKGSIPDRFSAQQFSDYHSELNMSSLELGDSALYFCASSLNRDTEAFFGQGTRLTVV.

The V call is TRBV28, the J call TRBJ1-2; tentative D call: TRBD1 (5 bases). Looked up from germline, CDR1 is MDHEN and CDR2 is SYDVKM. The CDR3 contains 16 residues. The ends were cut back, 6 bases at V and 4 bases at J, with 21 bases in the middle. This CDR3 is CASSRISGSSTYGYTF. As DNA, the CDR3 is TGTGCCAGCAGCCGAATCTCAGGGTCCTCTACCTATGGCTACACCTTC.

The genes are TRBV4-2 and TRBJ1-1, with a possible D match to TRBD1 (6 bases). V was trimmed by 2 bases and J by 5 bases, leaving 9 bases between them. Germline V lookup: CDR1 LGHNA, CDR2 YNFKEQ. The CDR3 extends over 13 amino acids. CDR3 in amino acids: CASSQTGLTEAFF. CDR3 in DNA: TGTGCCAGCAGCCAAACAGGGCTGACTGAAGCTTTCTTT.

V gene TRBV28 combines with J gene TRBJ1-2; 8 bases align to TRBD1. The germline CDR1 and CDR2 sequences are MDHEN and SYDVKM. The CDR3 runs 15 residues. With 8 bases clipped from V and 0 bases from J, the junction kept 8 bases outside the gene matches. In DNA, the CDR3 is TGTGCCAGCTTACAGGGGGGAACGTCTAACTATGGCTACACCTTC. The encoded protein is CASLQGGTSNYGYTF.

The rearrangement links TRBV6-5 to TRBJ2-7, with 9 nucleotides matching TRBD1. This CDR3 is 13 amino acids long. Germline values: CDR1 MNHEY, CDR2 SVGAGI. V gave up 11 bases and J gave up 3 bases; unmatched junction bases: 8. The CDR3 sequence: CASRQGGLYEQYF. Written as DNA, the CDR3 is TGTGCCTCACGACAGGGGGGGCTCTACGAGCAGTACTTC.

V usage is TRBV19 and J usage is TRBJ2-1, with D tentatively TRBD1 (6 bases). Germline loops: CDR1 LNHDA, CDR2 SQIVND (reference sequence). With 5 bases removed from V and 2 bases from J, the gap between germline ends came to 16 bases. The CDR3 spans 16 residues. DNA for the CDR3: TGTGCCAGTAGTCCTCTCCAGGGGCCTACCTACAATGAGCAGTTCTTC. The encoded protein is CASSPLQGPTYNEQFF.

This chain joins TRBV29-1 and TRBJ2-7; 10 nucleotides align to TRBD2. Looked up from germline, CDR1 is SQVTM and CDR2 is ANQGSEA. The ends lost 5 bases at V and 7 bases at J; junction bases unmatched: 8. The CDR3 is 13 amino acids. This CDR3 is CSVKTSGIGEQYF. The CDR3 DNA sequence: TGCAGCGTTAAAACTAGCGGGATCGGGGAGCAGTACTTC.

The V and J genes are TRBV6-5 and TRBJ2-1; no clear D gene. There are 11 residues in the CDR3. The V and J ends lost 7 bases and 4 bases respectively, with 5 bases between them. CDR1 and CDR2 from the germline V gene are MNHEY and SVGAGI. CDR3 DNA sequence: TGTGCCAGCACCCTGTACAATGAGCAGTTCTTC. Protein product: CASTLYNEQFF.

The V and J genes are TRBV25-1 and TRBJ1-5; D gene uncertain. This CDR3 region has 13 residues. CDR1 and CDR2 (germline): MGHDK, SYGVNS. Trimming removed 0 bases at V and 6 bases at J, with 6 bases between. The CDR3 is CASSEYEGQPQHF. The CDR3 coding sequence is TGTGCCAGCAGTGAATATGAGGGTCAGCCCCAGCATTTT.

A few counts support this clone. This chain joins TRBV11-2 and TRBJ1-6; a possible D gene is TRBD1 (5 bases). Per the germline V gene, CDR1 is SGHAT and CDR2 is FQNNGV. This CDR3 has 17 amino acids. V was cut by 2 bases and J by 0 bases, with 11 bases left in between. The DNA of the CDR3 is TGTGCCAGCAGCTTATCCGACAGCCGCTCCTATAATTCACCCCTCCACTTT. Amino acid sequence: CASSLSDSRSYNSPLHF.

V and J are TRBV7-9 and TRBJ1-4; D is unclear. Germline assignment: CDR1 SEHNR and CDR2 FQNEAQ (reference sequence). The CDR3 contains 15 residues. The V end lost 6 bases, the J end lost 5 bases, and 16 bases lay between the germline ends. The CDR3 region is CASSQGLGRNEKLFF. For the CDR3, the DNA is TGTGCCAGCAGTCAAGGACTTGGGCGGAATGAAAAACTGTTTTTT.

This chain connects TRBV5-1 to TRBJ1-1, with D unclear. Per the germline V gene, CDR1 is SGHRS and CDR2 is YFSETQ. The CDR3 contains 14 residues. Trimming took off 0 bases at V and 5 bases at J, with 11 bases between the two ends. Written as DNA, the CDR3 is TGCGCCAGCAGCTTGGGCGGATCAGCTACTGAAGCTTTCTTT. This encodes CASSLGGSATEAFF.

The chain couples TRBV28 to TRBJ1-5, with 7 positions matching TRBD1. The CDR3 has 15 amino acids. Germline V gene lookup returns CDR1 MDHEN and CDR2 SYDVKM. Germline trimming cut 4 bases from V and 2 bases from J; bases unmatched to any gene: 5. The CDR3 nucleotides are TGTGCCAGCAGTTCCGACAGGGCTGGCAATCAGCCCCAGCATTTT. Protein product: CASSSDRAGNQPQHF.

Of note for this clone: Its ends do not fully match the called genes, so a read error is possible. The V and J genes are TRBV4-1 and TRBJ2-1; 7 bases line up with TRBD2. This CDR3 is 16 amino acids long. CDR1 is MGHRA, CDR2 YSYEKL, per germline. CDR3 region: CASSQDRGREGIRLVF. DNA for the CDR3: TGCGCCAGCAGCCAAGATCGTGGCAGGGAGGGCATTAGATTGGTCTTC.

The chain uses TRBV30 and TRBJ1-3; 8 positions match TRBD1. The CDR3 extends over 14 amino acids. The V segment lost 3 bases and the J segment 4 bases; nucleotides outside the gene matches: 5. CDR1 GTSNPN and CDR2 SVGIG come from the germline V gene (reference sequence). Here the CDR3 DNA reads TGTGCCTGGAGACGGACAGGGACGGGAAACACCATATATTTT. Translating it yields CAWRRTGTGNTIYF. Combining the CDR3 with reference TRBV30 and TRBJ1-3 gives the whole variable domain SQTIHQWPATLVQPVGSPLSLECTVEGTSNPNLYWYRQAAGRGLQLLFYSVGIGQISSEVPQNLSASRPQDRQFILSSKKLLLSDSGFYLCAWRRTGTGNTIYFGEGSWLTVV.